A selection of T cell receptor beta chains follows, all from one sample in a study of T cell responses to AZD1222 COVID-19 vaccine. Assay used: immunoSEQ multiplex PCR; TCRdb lists only in-frame clones, some missing. The sample yields around 99,000 clones, approximately 90% seen once. The starting material was peripheral blood, obtained on day 0 of AZD1222 vaccination. The receptors come from an adult in good health. Each CDR3 is given with its conserved first and last residue. The order of the fields is V gene, clone size, D gene, J gene, CDR3 DNA, CDR3 protein. The D gene is left open where the match is weak. Expanded clones are given a class, and other clones once, few, many or no size at all.

v_call: TRBV7-7
clone_size: -
d_call: -
j_call: TRBJ2-2
cdr3_nt: TGTGCCAGCAGCTTACTGGACTCGAACACCGGGGAGCTGTTTTTT
cdr3_aa: CASSLLDSNTGELFF

v_call: TRBV21-1
clone_size: once
d_call: -
j_call: TRBJ2-7
cdr3_nt: TGTGCCAGCAGCAAAGCGCTTTCGGGCAGGGGTAGATACGAGCAGTACTTC
cdr3_aa: CASSKALSGRGRYEQYF

v_call: TRBV28
clone_size: -
d_call: -
j_call: TRBJ2-7
cdr3_nt: TGTGCCAGCAGCCAGACTAAGGGTTCATTCTCCTACGAGCAGTACTTC
cdr3_aa: CASSQTKGSFSYEQYF

v_call: TRBV27
clone_size: -
d_call: TRBD2
j_call: TRBJ2-1
cdr3_nt: TGCCCGAGCGGGAGGAGAAACAATGAGCAGTTCTTC
cdr3_aa: CPSGRRNNEQFF

v_call: TRBV3-1/TRBV3-2
clone_size: -
d_call: -
j_call: TRBJ1-2
cdr3_nt: TGTGCCAGCAGCCAAGAGTTCCGGGGGGCGCTCGGATATGGCTACACCTTC
cdr3_aa: CASSQEFRGALGYGYTF

v_call: TRBV4-3
clone_size: -
d_call: TRBD1
j_call: TRBJ2-1
cdr3_nt: TGCGCCAGCAGCGAAGGACAGGGGGCGTATGAGCAGTTCTTC
cdr3_aa: CASSEGQGAYEQFF

v_call: TRBV11-2
clone_size: -
d_call: -
j_call: TRBJ1-1
cdr3_nt: TGTGCCAGCAGCCTGACAGGGAACACTGAAGCTTTCTTT
cdr3_aa: CASSLTGNTEAFF

v_call: TRBV30
clone_size: -
d_call: -
j_call: TRBJ2-7
cdr3_nt: TGTGCCTGGAGTAGCTCCCACGAGCAGTACTTC
cdr3_aa: CAWSSSHEQYF

v_call: TRBV29-1
clone_size: -
d_call: -
j_call: TRBJ1-2
cdr3_nt: TGCAGCGTTGAAGCAGGGAGTAACTATGGCTACACCTTC
cdr3_aa: CSVEAGSNYGYTF

v_call: TRBV6-5
clone_size: -
d_call: -
j_call: TRBJ2-2
cdr3_nt: TGTGCCAGCAACTCGGGGGTCGACACCGGGGAGCTGTTTTTT
cdr3_aa: CASNSGVDTGELFF

v_call: TRBV7-2
clone_size: -
d_call: TRBD1
j_call: TRBJ2-7
cdr3_nt: TGTGCCAGCAGCTTAGTAGGGGGCCAGGGCGGCTACGAGCAGTACTTC
cdr3_aa: CASSLVGGQGGYEQYF

v_call: TRBV3-1/TRBV3-2
clone_size: -
d_call: TRBD1
j_call: TRBJ1-5
cdr3_nt: TGTGCCGGCAGCCAAGACAGGGGATCTCAGCCCCAGCATTTT
cdr3_aa: CAGSQDRGSQPQHF

v_call: TRBV7-9
clone_size: -
d_call: -
j_call: TRBJ1-1
cdr3_nt: TGTGCCAGCAGCCCACAGGGAAACACTGAAGCTTTCTTT
cdr3_aa: CASSPQGNTEAFF

v_call: TRBV9
clone_size: -
d_call: TRBD2
j_call: TRBJ2-1
cdr3_nt: TGTGCCAGCAGGTCGGGACTAGCGGGCCAAGGGTACAATGAGCAGTTCTTC
cdr3_aa: CASRSGLAGQGYNEQFF

v_call: TRBV28
clone_size: -
d_call: -
j_call: TRBJ2-1
cdr3_nt: TGTGCCACCCTCGACCTTCTGGGCAACTACAATGAGCAGTTCTTC
cdr3_aa: CATLDLLGNYNEQFF

v_call: TRBV19
clone_size: -
d_call: TRBD2
j_call: TRBJ2-1
cdr3_nt: TGTGCCAGTAGACCGACTAGCGGGAGCCAGAATGAGCAGTTCTTC
cdr3_aa: CASRPTSGSQNEQFF

v_call: TRBV19
clone_size: -
d_call: -
j_call: TRBJ2-2
cdr3_nt: TGTGCCAGTAGTATTAAAGGGGCCCTGAACACCGGGGAGCTGTTTTTT
cdr3_aa: CASSIKGALNTGELFF

v_call: TRBV27
clone_size: -
d_call: -
j_call: TRBJ1-4
cdr3_nt: TGTGCCAGCAGTTCCGACCGTGTGGAACTGTTTTTT
cdr3_aa: CASSSDRVELFF

v_call: TRBV20-1
clone_size: -
d_call: -
j_call: TRBJ1-2
cdr3_nt: TGCAGTGCTAGTGCGGGTAAAGCTAACTATGGCTACACCTTC
cdr3_aa: CSASAGKANYGYTF

v_call: TRBV10-3
clone_size: -
d_call: -
j_call: TRBJ2-5
cdr3_nt: TGTGCCACAAAATCTAGGGCCGAGACCCAGTACTTC
cdr3_aa: CATKSRAETQYF

v_call: TRBV6-1
clone_size: -
d_call: -
j_call: TRBJ1-2
cdr3_nt: TGTGCCAGCAGTGAAACGGGGGACTATGGCTACACCTTC
cdr3_aa: CASSETGDYGYTF

v_call: TRBV5-1
clone_size: -
d_call: TRBD2
j_call: TRBJ2-7
cdr3_nt: TGCGCCAGCAGCTCCGGACTAGCGGGAGTATACGAGCAGTACTTC
cdr3_aa: CASSSGLAGVYEQYF

v_call: TRBV5-5
clone_size: -
d_call: TRBD2
j_call: TRBJ2-7
cdr3_nt: TGTGCCAGCAGACTCGGACTAGCGGGTTCCTACGAGCAGTACTTC
cdr3_aa: CASRLGLAGSYEQYF

v_call: TRBV3-1/TRBV3-2
clone_size: -
d_call: -
j_call: TRBJ1-4
cdr3_nt: TGTGCCAGCAGCCACCGGGGCAACCATGAAAAACTGTTTTTT
cdr3_aa: CASSHRGNHEKLFF

v_call: TRBV5-1
clone_size: -
d_call: TRBD2
j_call: TRBJ2-7
cdr3_nt: TGCGCCAGCAGCTTTGCCGGGGGGGCCTACGAGCAGTACTTC
cdr3_aa: CASSFAGGAYEQYF

v_call: TRBV6-2/TRBV6-3
clone_size: few
d_call: -
j_call: TRBJ2-3
cdr3_nt: TGTGCCAGCAGTTACTCCCTCGCAGATACGCAGTATTTT
cdr3_aa: CASSYSLADTQYF

v_call: TRBV9
clone_size: -
d_call: -
j_call: TRBJ2-5
cdr3_nt: TGTGCCAGCAGCGTAGCTGAGACCCAGTACTTC
cdr3_aa: CASSVAETQYF

v_call: TRBV10-3
clone_size: -
d_call: TRBD2
j_call: TRBJ2-5
cdr3_nt: TGTGCCATCAGGCGGGAGGGCCTCGAGACCCAGTACTTC
cdr3_aa: CAIRREGLETQYF

v_call: TRBV27
clone_size: -
d_call: -
j_call: TRBJ2-7
cdr3_nt: TGTGCCAGCAGTTTATCAGGCCGGAGGTTCGGCGAGCAGTACTTC
cdr3_aa: CASSLSGRRFGEQYF

v_call: TRBV5-1
clone_size: -
d_call: TRBD2
j_call: TRBJ2-3
cdr3_nt: TGCGCCAGCAGCTTGGTGGCGGGGGACACAGATACGCAGTATTTT
cdr3_aa: CASSLVAGDTDTQYF

v_call: TRBV27
clone_size: -
d_call: TRBD2
j_call: TRBJ2-2
cdr3_nt: TGTGCCAGCACCTTAGACGGGGGGGGCACCGGGGAGCTGTTTTTT
cdr3_aa: CASTLDGGGTGELFF

v_call: TRBV25-1
clone_size: -
d_call: -
j_call: TRBJ1-2
cdr3_nt: TGTGCCAGCAGTGAATTGGGGGGTAACTATGGCTACACCTTC
cdr3_aa: CASSELGGNYGYTF

v_call: TRBV19
clone_size: -
d_call: TRBD1
j_call: TRBJ1-5
cdr3_nt: TGTGCCAGTAGCCTACAGGGGGAGAATCAGCCCCAGCATTTT
cdr3_aa: CASSLQGENQPQHF

v_call: TRBV7-2
clone_size: -
d_call: -
j_call: TRBJ1-2
cdr3_nt: TGTGCCAGCAGCTTAGCGACAGTCGCGCAGACGGGCTACACCTTC
cdr3_aa: CASSLATVAQTGYTF

v_call: TRBV7-8
clone_size: -
d_call: TRBD1
j_call: TRBJ1-1
cdr3_nt: TGTGCCAGCAGCCAAGCCCGACAGGGTTTAGCTTTCTTT
cdr3_aa: CASSQARQGLAFF

v_call: TRBV10-3
clone_size: -
d_call: -
j_call: TRBJ2-5
cdr3_nt: TGTGCCATCAGAACCCCCCTGGCGGGGACCCAGTACTTC
cdr3_aa: CAIRTPLAGTQYF